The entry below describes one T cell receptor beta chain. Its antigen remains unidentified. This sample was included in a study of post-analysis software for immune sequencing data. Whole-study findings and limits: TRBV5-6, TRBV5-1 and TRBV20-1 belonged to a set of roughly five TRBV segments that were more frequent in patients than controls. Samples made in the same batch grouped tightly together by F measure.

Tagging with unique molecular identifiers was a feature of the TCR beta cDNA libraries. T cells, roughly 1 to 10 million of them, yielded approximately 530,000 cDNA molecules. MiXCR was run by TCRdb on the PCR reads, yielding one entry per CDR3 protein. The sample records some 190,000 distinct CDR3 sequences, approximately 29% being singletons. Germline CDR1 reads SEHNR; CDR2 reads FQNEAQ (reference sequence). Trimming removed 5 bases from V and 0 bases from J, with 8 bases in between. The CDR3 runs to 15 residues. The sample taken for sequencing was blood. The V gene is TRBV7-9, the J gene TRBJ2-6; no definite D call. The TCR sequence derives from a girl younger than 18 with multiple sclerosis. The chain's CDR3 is CASSKLISGANVLTF. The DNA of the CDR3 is TGTGCCAGCAGCAAACTGATCTCTGGGGCCAACGTCCTGACTTTC.